The clone carrying this TCR beta chain was found many times. Its antigen is not known. The source of the sample is a study of regulatory T cells in long-lasting Graves disease. Trimming removed 5 bases at V and 6 bases at J, with 13 bases between. This CDR3 contains 12 residues. Germline loops: CDR1 DFQATT, CDR2 SNEGSKA (reference sequence). Study-level findings and limits: Favored gene segments in persistent disease were TRBV28, TRBJ1-2 and TRBJ2-5. Limited sample numbers may have lowered accuracy. Public clonotype sharing was higher in persistent than newly diagnosed patients.

As for time point: persistent/refractory GD, antithyroid drugs over 5 years with positive TRAb. The TCR library was made from RNA extracted from PBMCs. According to the study, TCR beta libraries were built with iRepertoire HTBI primers and CDR3-region Arm-PCR. Each CDR3 protein gets one entry after TCRdb re-called the multiplex PCR reads with MiXCR. There are about 470,000 distinct CDR3 sequences in the sample; 20% to 25% occur only once, and about 7.8% lies in the top ten. The clonotype originates from a female donor with Graves disease. The material sequenced was peripheral blood mononuclear cells (PBMCs), taken when the disease was refractory, from a patient treated with antithyroid drugs. The chain links TRBV20-1 to TRBJ1-2, with D perhaps TRBD1 (6 bases). CDR3 DNA sequence: TGCAGTGCTCAACAGGGAAAGGATGGCTACACCTTC. Translated, it gives CSAQQGKDGYTF.